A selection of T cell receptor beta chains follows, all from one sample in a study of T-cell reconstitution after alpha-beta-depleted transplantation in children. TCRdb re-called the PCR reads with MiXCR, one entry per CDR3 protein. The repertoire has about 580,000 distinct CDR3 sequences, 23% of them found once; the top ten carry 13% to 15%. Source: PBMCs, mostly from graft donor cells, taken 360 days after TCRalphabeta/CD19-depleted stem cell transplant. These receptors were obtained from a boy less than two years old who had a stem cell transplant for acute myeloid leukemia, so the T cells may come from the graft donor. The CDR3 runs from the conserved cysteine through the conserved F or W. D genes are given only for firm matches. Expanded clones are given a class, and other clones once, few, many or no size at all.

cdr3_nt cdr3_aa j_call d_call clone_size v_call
TGCAGTGCTGGATTAACGACCGCAACTAATGAAAAACTGTTTTTT CSAGLTTATNEKLFF TRBJ1-4 . many TRBV20-1
TGTGCCAGCAGTTACCTCACCCTCGACAGGCTTAAGGGCTACACCTTC CASSYLTLDRLKGYTF TRBJ1-2 . many TRBV6-5
TGTGCCATCAGTGAGTCGGGGGACGGGGACGAGCAGTACTTC CAISESGDGDEQYF TRBJ2-7 . many TRBV10-3
TGTGCCACTTCTGGAGGGGGGACGCAGTTCTTC CATSGGGTQFF TRBJ2-1 . . TRBV6-5
TGCAGTGCTAACCCCTTGGGCGGGGCGCCCGGGTACCAAGAGACCCAGTACTTC CSANPLGGAPGYQETQYF TRBJ2-5 . . TRBV20-1
TGTGCCAGCAGCCTAGGGGGCGGGGGGAACTACAATGAGCAGTTCTTC CASSLGGGGNYNEQFF TRBJ2-1 . . TRBV27
TGTGCCAGTAGTCCCCGGGCCTTGACCGGGGAGCTGTTTTTT CASSPRALTGELFF TRBJ2-2 . . TRBV19
TGTGCCACCAGCAGAGGGTCAGGGAGCACTGAAGCTTTCTTT CATSRGSGSTEAFF TRBJ1-1 . many TRBV15
TGCGCCAGCAGCCAAGATCAAGGGATTAGGTACAATGAGCAGTTCTTC CASSQDQGIRYNEQFF TRBJ2-1 . . TRBV4-3
TGTGCCACGGGACTAGCGGGGATCTACAATGAGCAGTTCTTC CATGLAGIYNEQFF TRBJ2-1 TRBD2 many TRBV15
TGCGCCAGCAGCTTGGAGCCTAGCGGCACCGGGGAGCTGTTTTTT CASSLEPSGTGELFF TRBJ2-2 TRBD2 many TRBV5-1
TGTGCCAGCAGTTCGCAAGCGGGGGGGCCGTATGAGCAGTTCTTC CASSSQAGGPYEQFF TRBJ2-1 TRBD2 . TRBV27
TGCAGTGCTAGCCCGCCCTACAGGGGCCTGGGAATGGCCAAAAACATTCAGTACTTC CSASPPYRGLGMAKNIQYF TRBJ2-4 TRBD1 . TRBV20-1
TGTGCCAGTAGTATGGTCCTTTTTGATGAAGCTTTCTTT CASSMVLFDEAFF TRBJ1-1 . . TRBV19
TGTGCCAGCAGTTTGACAGGGGAGGCCTACGAGCAGTACTTC CASSLTGEAYEQYF TRBJ2-7 TRBD1 few TRBV12-3/TRBV12-4
TGTGCCAGCAGCTTCCCCAACGCACCGAACACCGGGGAGCTGTTTTTT CASSFPNAPNTGELFF TRBJ2-2 . few TRBV7-9
TGTGCCACCAGTGATTTCCGAGGGGGGGGGCTAGGAACAGATACGCAGTATTTT CATSDFRGGGLGTDTQYF TRBJ2-3 . . TRBV24-1
TGCAGTGCTAGAACCCCGGGGCGGGGACAAGAGACCCAGTACTTC CSARTPGRGQETQYF TRBJ2-5 . many TRBV20-1
TGTGCCAGCAGTTACTCGGTACTATTCACAGATACGCAGTATTTT CASSYSVLFTDTQYF TRBJ2-3 . few TRBV6-5
TGCAGTGCTAGGCCGAATAGTGGGAAATCCTACGAGCAGTACTTC CSARPNSGKSYEQYF TRBJ2-7 . few TRBV20-1
TGTGCCAGCAGTTCGTCGGCGGTCGAGACCCAGTACTTC CASSSSAVETQYF TRBJ2-5 . . TRBV27
TGCAGCGTTGCAGGGTGGGCTAATGAAAAACTGTTTTTT CSVAGWANEKLFF TRBJ1-4 . . TRBV29-1
TGTGCCAGCAGCTCCGGGACAGGGTCGTCTGGGGCCAACGTCCTGACTTTC CASSSGTGSSGANVLTF TRBJ2-6 TRBD1 many TRBV7-9
TGTGCCAGCAACCCTCTAGGGAGCTCTATTAGGTTCTTC CASNPLGSSIRFF TRBJ2-1 . few TRBV7-6
TGTGCCAGCAGTTATTGGGGTGGACAGGGGGTCTCTGGGGCCAACGTCCTGACTTTC CASSYWGGQGVSGANVLTF TRBJ2-6 TRBD1 many TRBV6-5
TGTGCCAGCAGTTCCTCCACGGGACAACCCCAACTAGCCAAAAACATTCAGTACTTC CASSSSTGQPQLAKNIQYF TRBJ2-4 . . TRBV12-3/TRBV12-4
TGCGCCAGCAGCCAAGATTTGGCCACGGAGACCCAGTACTTC CASSQDLATETQYF TRBJ2-5 . few TRBV4-3
TGCAGCGTGAGGACCGGCACCGGGGAGCTGTTTTTT CSVRTGTGELFF TRBJ2-2 . many TRBV29-1
TGTGCCAGCAGTTCCCGTCCAGGGGTATACACAGATACGCAGTATTTT CASSSRPGVYTDTQYF TRBJ2-3 . few TRBV12-3/TRBV12-4